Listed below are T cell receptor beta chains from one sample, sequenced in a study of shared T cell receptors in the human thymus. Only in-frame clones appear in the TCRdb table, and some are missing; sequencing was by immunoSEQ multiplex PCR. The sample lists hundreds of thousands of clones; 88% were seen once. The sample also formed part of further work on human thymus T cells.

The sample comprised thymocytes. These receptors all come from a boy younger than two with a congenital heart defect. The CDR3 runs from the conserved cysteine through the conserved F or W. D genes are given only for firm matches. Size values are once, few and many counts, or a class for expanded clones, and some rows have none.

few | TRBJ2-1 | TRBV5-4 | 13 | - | TGTGCCAGCCGCGAAGGTCGGGGAGGAAGGCAGTTCTTC | CASREGRGGRQFF
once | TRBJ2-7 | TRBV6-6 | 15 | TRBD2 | TGTGCCAGCAGCACCGGGACTAGCTTAACCTACGAGCAGTACTTC | CASSTGTSLTYEQYF
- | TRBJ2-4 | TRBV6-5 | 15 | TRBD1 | TGTGCCAGCAGTCCCACAGGGGAGGCCAAAAACATTCAGTACTTC | CASSPTGEAKNIQYF
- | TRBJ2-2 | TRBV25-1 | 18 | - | TGTGCCAGCAGTGCGGTCCATCCACGGCATCTAGGTGGCGGGGAGCTGTTTTTT | CASSAVHPRHLGGGELFF
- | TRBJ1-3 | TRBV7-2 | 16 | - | TGTGCCAGCAGCTTAGACCTTTTTGGGCTTGGAAACACCATATATTTT | CASSLDLFGLGNTIYF
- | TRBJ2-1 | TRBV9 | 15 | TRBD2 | TGTGCCAGCAGTGCCGGGACTAGCGATTATAGTGAGCAGTTCTTC | CASSAGTSDYSEQFF
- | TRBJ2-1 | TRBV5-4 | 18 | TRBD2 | TGTGCCAGCAGTCCGGGACTAGCGGGGTCGATCTCCTACAATGAGCAGTTCTTC | CASSPGLAGSISYNEQFF
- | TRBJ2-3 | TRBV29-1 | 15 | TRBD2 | TGCAGCGTTGAAGATACGGCTAGCGGGAGAGATACGCAGTATTTT | CSVEDTASGRDTQYF
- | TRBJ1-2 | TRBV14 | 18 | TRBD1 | TGTGCCAGCAGCCCAGTCTCGGGACAGGGAATCTTCCGCTATGGCTACACCTTC | CASSPVSGQGIFRYGYTF
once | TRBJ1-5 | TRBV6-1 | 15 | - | TGTGCCAGCAGACCCAGACAGTTTAGCAATCAGCCCCAGCATTTT | CASRPRQFSNQPQHF
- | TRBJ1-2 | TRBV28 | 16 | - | TGTGCCAGCAGCAGTACAGGGCGTAGGCTGGACTATGGCTACACCTTC | CASSSTGRRLDYGYTF
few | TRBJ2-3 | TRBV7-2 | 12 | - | TGTGCCAGCAGCCGCTACACAGATACGCAGTATTTT | CASSRYTDTQYF
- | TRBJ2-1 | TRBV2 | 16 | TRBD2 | TGTGCCAGCAGTCCTAGGACTAGCGGGAGGGCCAATGAGCAGTTCTTC | CASSPRTSGRANEQFF
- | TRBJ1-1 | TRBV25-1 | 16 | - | TGTGCCAGCAGTGAATCGCTAACGACAGGATGGGCTGAAGCTTTCTTT | CASSESLTTGWAEAFF
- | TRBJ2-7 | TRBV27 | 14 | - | TGTGCCAGCAGGAGGACAGAACCTCCTTACGAGCAGTACTTC | CASRRTEPPYEQYF
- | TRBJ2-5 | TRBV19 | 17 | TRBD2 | TGTGCCAGTAGTATAGTAGGGCGGGGACTAGCGGGAGAGACCCAGTACTTC | CASSIVGRGLAGETQYF
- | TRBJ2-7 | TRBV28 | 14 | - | TGTGCCAGCAGTTTGGGAGGCAGCAGTTACGAGCAGTACTTC | CASSLGGSSYEQYF
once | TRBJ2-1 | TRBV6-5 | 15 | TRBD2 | TGTGCCAGCAGTTCAGCCGGGACTAGCGGGAATGAGCAGTTCTTC | CASSSAGTSGNEQFF
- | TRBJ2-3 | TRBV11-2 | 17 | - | TGTGCCAGCAGCTTAGTTAGTAGCGCCGCTAGCACAGATACGCAGTATTTT | CASSLVSSAASTDTQYF
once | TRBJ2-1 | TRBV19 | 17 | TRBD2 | TGTGCCAGTAGTATCGATAGGACTAGCGGGAGGGTCAATGAGCAGTTCTTC | CASSIDRTSGRVNEQFF
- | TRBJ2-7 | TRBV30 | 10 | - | TGTGCCTGGAGTATCAACGAGCAGTACTTC | CAWSINEQYF
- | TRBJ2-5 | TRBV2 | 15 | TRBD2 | TGTGCCAGCAGGGCCCGGGGGAGGGACCAAGAGACCCAGTACTTC | CASRARGRDQETQYF
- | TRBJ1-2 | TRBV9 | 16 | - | TGTGCCAGCAGCGCGAAAATTCACAGGGTGGGGTATGGCTACACCTTC | CASSAKIHRVGYGYTF
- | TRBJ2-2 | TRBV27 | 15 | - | TGTGCCAGCACTGGTGACTACTCGAGGACCGGGGAGCTGTTTTTT | CASTGDYSRTGELFF
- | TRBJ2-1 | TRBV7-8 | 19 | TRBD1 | TGTGCCAGCAGCTTATGCCCAGGGACAGGGGAAAGCTCCTACAATGAGCAGTTCTTC | CASSLCPGTGESSYNEQFF
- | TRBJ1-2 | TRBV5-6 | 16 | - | TGTGCCAGCAGCTCGCCCACAGGGACCGGAGGTGGTGGCTACACCTTC | CASSSPTGTGGGGYTF
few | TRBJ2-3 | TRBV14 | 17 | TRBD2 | TGTGCCAGCAGCCGGCAACTAGCGGGAGGGCCTTCAGATACGCAGTATTTT | CASSRQLAGGPSDTQYF
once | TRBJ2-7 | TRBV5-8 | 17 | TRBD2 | TGTGCCAGCAGGATTGCGACAGGGACTAGCGGCCTTTACGAGCAGTACTTC | CASRIATGTSGLYEQYF
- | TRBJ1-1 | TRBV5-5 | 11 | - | TGTGCCAGCAGCCCGGGGACTGAAGCTTTCTTT | CASSPGTEAFF
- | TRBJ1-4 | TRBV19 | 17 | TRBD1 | TGTGCCAGTAGTGAACAGGGGACGCCTATAGAAAATGAAAAACTGTTTTTT | CASSEQGTPIENEKLFF
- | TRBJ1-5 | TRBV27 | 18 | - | TGTGCCAGCAGTTTACTGGCGGGTAGTGGGCCCACTAATCAGCCCCAGCATTTT | CASSLLAGSGPTNQPQHF
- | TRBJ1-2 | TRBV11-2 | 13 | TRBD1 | TGTGCCAGCAGCTTGACAGGGGAAGATGGCTACACCTTC | CASSLTGEDGYTF
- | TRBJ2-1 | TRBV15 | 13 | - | TGTGCCACCAGCGCGCGGGTCAACAATGAGCAGTTCTTC | CATSARVNNEQFF